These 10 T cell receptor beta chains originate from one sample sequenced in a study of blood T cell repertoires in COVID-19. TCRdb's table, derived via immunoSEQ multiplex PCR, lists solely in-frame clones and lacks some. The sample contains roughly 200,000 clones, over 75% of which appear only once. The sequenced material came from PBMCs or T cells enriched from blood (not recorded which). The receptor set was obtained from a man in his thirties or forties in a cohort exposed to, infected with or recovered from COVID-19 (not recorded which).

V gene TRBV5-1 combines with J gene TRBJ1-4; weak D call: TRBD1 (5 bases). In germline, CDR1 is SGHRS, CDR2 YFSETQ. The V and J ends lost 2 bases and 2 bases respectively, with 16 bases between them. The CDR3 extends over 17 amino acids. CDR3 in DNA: TGCGCCAGCAGCTTAAGGACGTTCGGGGGGACTAATGAAAAACTGTTTTTT. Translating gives CASSLRTFGGTNEKLFF.

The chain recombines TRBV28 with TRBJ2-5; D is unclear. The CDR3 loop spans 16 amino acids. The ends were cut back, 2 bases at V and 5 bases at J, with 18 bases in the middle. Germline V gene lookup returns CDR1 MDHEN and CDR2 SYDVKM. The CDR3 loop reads CASSLGPEGIVETQYF. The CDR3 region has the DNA TGTGCCAGCAGTTTAGGGCCCGAAGGTATTGTGGAGACCCAGTACTTC.

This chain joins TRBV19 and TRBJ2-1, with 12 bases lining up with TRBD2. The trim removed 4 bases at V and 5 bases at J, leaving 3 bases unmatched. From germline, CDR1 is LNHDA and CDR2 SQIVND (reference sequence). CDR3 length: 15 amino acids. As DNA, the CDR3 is TGTGCCAGTAGTAAACTAGCGGGAGGCGACAATGAGCAGTTCTTC. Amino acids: CASSKLAGGDNEQFF.

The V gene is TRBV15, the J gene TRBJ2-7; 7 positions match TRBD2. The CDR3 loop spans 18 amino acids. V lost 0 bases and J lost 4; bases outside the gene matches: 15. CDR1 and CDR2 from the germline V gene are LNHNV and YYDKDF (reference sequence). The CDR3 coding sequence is TGTGCCACCAGCAGAGAGTCGGCTTTATGGGGGGGAAGATACGAGCAGTACTTC. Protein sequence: CATSRESALWGGRYEQYF.

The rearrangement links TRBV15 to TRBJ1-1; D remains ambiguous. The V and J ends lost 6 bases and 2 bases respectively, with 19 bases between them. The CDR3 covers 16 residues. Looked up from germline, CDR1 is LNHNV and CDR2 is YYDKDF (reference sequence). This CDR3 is CATRTHPGGSNTEAFF. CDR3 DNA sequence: TGTGCCACCAGAACCCACCCGGGAGGGTCCAACACTGAAGCTTTCTTT.

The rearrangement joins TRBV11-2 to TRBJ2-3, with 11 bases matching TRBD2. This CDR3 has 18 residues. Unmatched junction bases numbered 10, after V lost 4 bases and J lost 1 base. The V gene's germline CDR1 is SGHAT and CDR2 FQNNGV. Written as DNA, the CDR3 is TGTGCCAGCAGCTCTGTAAGAAGACTAGCGGGGCGCACAGATACGCAGTATTTT. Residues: CASSSVRRLAGRTDTQYF. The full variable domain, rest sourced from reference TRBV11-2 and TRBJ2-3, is EAGVAQSPRYKIIEKRQSVAFWCNPISGHATLYWYQQILGQGPKLLIQFQNNGVVDDSQLPKDRFSAERLKGVDSTLKIQPAKLEDSAVYLCASSSVRRLAGRTDTQYFGPGTRLTVL.

The CDR3 loop reads CASSIDEGTDTQYF. The CDR3 nucleotides read TGTGCCAGTAGTATAGACGAGGGCACAGATACGCAGTATTTT. V is TRBV19 and J is TRBJ2-3; D is undetermined. Per the germline V gene, CDR1 is LNHDA and CDR2 is SQIVND (reference sequence). V gave up 0 bases and J gave up 1 base, with 5 bases separating them. This CDR3 region has 14 residues. Drawing the rest from reference TRBV19 and TRBJ2-3, the complete variable domain is DGGITQSPKYLFRKEGQNVTLSCEQNLNHDAMYWYRQDPGQGLRLIYYSQIVNDFQKGDIAEGYSVSREKKESFPLTVTSAQKNPTAFYLCASSIDEGTDTQYFGPGTRLTVL.

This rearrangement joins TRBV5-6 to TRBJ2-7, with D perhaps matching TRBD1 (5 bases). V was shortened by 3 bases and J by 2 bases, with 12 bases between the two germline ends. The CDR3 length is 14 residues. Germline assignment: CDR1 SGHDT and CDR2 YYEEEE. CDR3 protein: CASSWGEDTYEQYF. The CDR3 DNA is TGTGCCAGCAGCTGGGGCGAAGATACCTACGAGCAGTACTTC.

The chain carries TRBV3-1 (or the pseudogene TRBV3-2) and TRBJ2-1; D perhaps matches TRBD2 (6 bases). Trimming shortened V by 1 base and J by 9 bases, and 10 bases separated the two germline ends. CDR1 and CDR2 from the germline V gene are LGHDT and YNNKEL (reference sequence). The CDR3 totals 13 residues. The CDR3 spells CASSQVWRGEQFF. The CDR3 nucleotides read TGTGCCAGCAGCCAAGTTTGGAGGGGTGAGCAGTTCTTC.

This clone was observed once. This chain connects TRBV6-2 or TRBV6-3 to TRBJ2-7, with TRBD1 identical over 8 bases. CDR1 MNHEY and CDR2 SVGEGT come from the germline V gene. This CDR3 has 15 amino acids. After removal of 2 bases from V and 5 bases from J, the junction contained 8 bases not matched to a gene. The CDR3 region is CASSYPTGVGNEQYF. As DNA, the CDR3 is TGTGCCAGCAGTTACCCGACAGGGGTGGGAAACGAGCAGTACTTC.